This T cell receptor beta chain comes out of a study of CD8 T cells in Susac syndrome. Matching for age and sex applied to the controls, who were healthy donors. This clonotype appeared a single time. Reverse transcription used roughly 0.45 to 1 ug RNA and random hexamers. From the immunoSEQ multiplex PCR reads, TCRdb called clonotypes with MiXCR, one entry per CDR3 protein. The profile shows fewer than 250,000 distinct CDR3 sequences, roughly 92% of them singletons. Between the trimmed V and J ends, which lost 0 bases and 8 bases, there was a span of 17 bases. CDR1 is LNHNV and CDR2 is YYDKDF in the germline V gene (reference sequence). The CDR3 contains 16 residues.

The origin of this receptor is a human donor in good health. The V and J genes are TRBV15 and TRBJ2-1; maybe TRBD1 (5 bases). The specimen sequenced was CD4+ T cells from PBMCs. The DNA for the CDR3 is TGTGCCACCAGCAGAGAAATGAAGTGGGGCCGCGATGAGCAGTTCTTC. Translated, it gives CATSREMKWGRDEQFF.